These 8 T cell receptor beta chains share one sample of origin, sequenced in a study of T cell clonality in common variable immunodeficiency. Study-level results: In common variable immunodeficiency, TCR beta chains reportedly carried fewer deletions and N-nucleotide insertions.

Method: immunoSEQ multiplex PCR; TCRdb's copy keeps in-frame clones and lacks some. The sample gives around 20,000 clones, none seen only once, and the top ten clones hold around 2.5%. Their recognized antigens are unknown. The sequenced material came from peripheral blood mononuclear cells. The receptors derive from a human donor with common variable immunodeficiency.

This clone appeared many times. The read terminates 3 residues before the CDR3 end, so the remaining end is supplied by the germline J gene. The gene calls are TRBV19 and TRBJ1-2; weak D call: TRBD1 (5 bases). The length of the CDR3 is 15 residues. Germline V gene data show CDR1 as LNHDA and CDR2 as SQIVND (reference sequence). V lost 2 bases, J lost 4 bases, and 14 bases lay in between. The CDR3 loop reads CASSIRGSLPYGYTF. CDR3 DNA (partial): TGTGCCAGTAGTATAAGGGGCAGTCTTCCCTATGGC. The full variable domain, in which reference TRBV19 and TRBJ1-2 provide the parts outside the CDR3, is DGGITQSPKYLFRKEGQNVTLSCEQNLNHDAMYWYRQDPGQGLRLIYYSQIVNDFQKGDIAEGYSVSREKKESFPLTVTSAQKNPTAFYLCASSIRGSLPYGYTFGSGTRLTVV.

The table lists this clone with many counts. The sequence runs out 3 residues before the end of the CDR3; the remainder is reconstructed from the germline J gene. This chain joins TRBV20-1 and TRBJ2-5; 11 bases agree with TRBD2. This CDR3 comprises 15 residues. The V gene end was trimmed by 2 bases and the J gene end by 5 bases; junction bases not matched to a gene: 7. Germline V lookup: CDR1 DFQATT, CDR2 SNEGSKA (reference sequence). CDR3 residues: CSARPTSGGRETQYF. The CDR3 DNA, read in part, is TGCAGTGCTAGACCAACTAGCGGGGGACGGGAGACC.

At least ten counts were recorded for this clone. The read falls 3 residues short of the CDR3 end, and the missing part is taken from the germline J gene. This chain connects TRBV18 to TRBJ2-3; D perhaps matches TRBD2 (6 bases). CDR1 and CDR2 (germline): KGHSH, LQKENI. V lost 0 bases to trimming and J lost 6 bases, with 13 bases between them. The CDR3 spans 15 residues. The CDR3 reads CASSPPSGRSDTQYF. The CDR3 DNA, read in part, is TGTGCCAGCTCACCACCATCAGGGAGGTCGGATACG.

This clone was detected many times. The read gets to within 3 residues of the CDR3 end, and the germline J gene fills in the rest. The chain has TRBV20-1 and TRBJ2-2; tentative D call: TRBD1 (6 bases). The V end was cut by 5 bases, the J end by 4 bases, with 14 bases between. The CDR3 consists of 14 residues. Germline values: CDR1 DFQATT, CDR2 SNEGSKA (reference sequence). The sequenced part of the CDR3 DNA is TGCAGTGCTCCCAGGGGTTTGGGCACCGGGGAG. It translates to CSAPRGLGTGE. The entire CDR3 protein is CSAPRGLGTGELFF.

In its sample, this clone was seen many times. Here the CDR3 reads CSVEGPRGSYNEQFF. The DNA read from the CDR3 is TGCAGCGTTGAGGGCCCTCGAGGCTCCTACAATGAG. The chain uses TRBV29-1 and TRBJ2-1; no clear D gene. The missing CDR3 end, 3 residues past where the read stops, is filled in from the germline J gene. V lost 3 bases and J lost 0, with 12 bases in between. The CDR3 loop spans 15 amino acids. CDR1 and CDR2 (germline): SQVTM, ANQGSEA.

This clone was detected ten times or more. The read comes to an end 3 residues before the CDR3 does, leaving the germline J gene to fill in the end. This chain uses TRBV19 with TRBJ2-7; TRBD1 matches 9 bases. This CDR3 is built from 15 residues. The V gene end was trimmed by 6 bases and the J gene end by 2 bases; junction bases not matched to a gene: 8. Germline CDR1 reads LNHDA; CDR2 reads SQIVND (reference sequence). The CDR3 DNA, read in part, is TGTGCCAGTAGCTCTCCGGGACAGGGACCCTACGAG. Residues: CASSSPGQGPYE. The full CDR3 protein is CASSSPGQGPYEQYF.

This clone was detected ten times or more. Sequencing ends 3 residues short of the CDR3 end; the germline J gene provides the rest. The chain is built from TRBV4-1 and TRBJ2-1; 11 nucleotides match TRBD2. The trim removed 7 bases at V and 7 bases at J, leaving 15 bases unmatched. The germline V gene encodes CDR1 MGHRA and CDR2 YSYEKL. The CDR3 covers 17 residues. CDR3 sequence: CASNRGGLAVLGNEQFF. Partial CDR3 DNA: TGCGCCAGCAACCGAGGGGGACTAGCGGTCCTAGGGAATGAG.

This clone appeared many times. CDR3 region: CASSQMTGLPGYGYTF. CDR3 bases read: TGTGCCAGCAGTCAGATGACTGGCCTTCCCGGTTATGGC. The chain joins TRBV2 to TRBJ1-2, with D unresolved. Read coverage stops 3 residues before the CDR3 terminus; the germline J gene supplies the remainder. This CDR3 is 16 amino acids long. Germline lookup yields CDR1 SNHLY and CDR2 FYNNEI. V was cut by 5 bases and J by 5 bases, with 21 bases left in between.